The 4 T cell receptor beta chains in this list originate from one sample, sequenced in a study of memory CD4+ T cells and cytomegalovirus serostatus (dated by TCRdb to the late 2010s). Single viable CD3+CD4+CD8-CD45RO+ cells were sorted as memory CD4+ T cells on a FACSAria II. Receptor amplification or capture employed the immunoSEQ multiplex PCR assay. What TCRdb holds here is the immuneACCESS table cut down to in-frame rearrangements. Part of the clones is not present; checked against another copy, under half of the missing clones reflect an unresolved V gene, and the others are unexplained. The sample includes around 76,000 clones, with around 78% observed a single time. The ten top clones hold just over 2.5% of the sample. Sequencing used memory CD4+ T cells from blood. These TCRs come from an adult in good health and CMV-seropositive.

This chain connects TRBV4-3 to TRBJ1-1, with D uncertain. This CDR3 has 17 amino acids. The germline CDR1 and CDR2 sequences are LGHNA and YSLEER. Trimming pared 0 bases from V and 2 bases from J, leaving 16 bases between. The CDR3 DNA follows: TGCGCCAGCAGCCAAGAAAGGGTGTTTTTGGGAAACACTGAAGCTTTCTTT. This codes for CASSQERVFLGNTEAFF.

This chain connects TRBV4-3 to TRBJ2-3, with 7 bases lining up with TRBD2. Per germline, CDR1 LGHNA and CDR2 YSLEER. The CDR3 has 17 residues. Trimming at V came to 0 bases and at J to 4 bases, leaving 10 bases not matched to a gene. CDR3: CASSQDPTGLVPDTQYF. Written as DNA, the CDR3 is TGCGCCAGCAGCCAAGATCCCACTGGACTAGTTCCAGATACGCAGTATTTT.

This clone was found a few times. In DNA, the CDR3 is TGTGCCAGCTCCCAGGACGGGGAGACCCAGTACTTC. It is translated as CASSQDGETQYF. This rearrangement joins TRBV2 to TRBJ2-5; D unresolved. The V gene's germline CDR1 is SNHLY and CDR2 FYNNEI. This CDR3 has 12 amino acids. With 8 bases removed from V and 5 bases from J, the gap between germline ends came to 12 bases.

The V call is TRBV10-3, the J call TRBJ2-7; D possibly corresponds to TRBD2 (5 bases). CDR1 is ENHRY, CDR2 SYGVKD, per germline. V lost 10 bases and J lost 3, with 16 bases in between. The CDR3 has 13 amino acids. For the CDR3, the DNA is TGTGCCACCCGAGAGCGGATCGGCTACGAGCAGTACTTC. Its protein product is CATRERIGYEQYF.